This T cell receptor (beta chain) was obtained from a study of blood T cell repertoires in COVID-19. In this sample, this clone turned up once. Germline V lookup: CDR1 SGHNT, CDR2 YENEEA. The CDR3 is 15 amino acids. Trimming pared 4 bases from V and 5 bases from J, leaving 17 bases between. Here immunoSEQ multiplex PCR was the method, and the copy in TCRdb shows in-frame clones only, minus some. The data contain about 300,000 clones, about nine tenths of them singletons. Material: PBMCs or T cells enriched from blood (not recorded which). The receptor's source is a man younger than 40 who had recovered from COVID-19. The chain carries TRBV11-3 and TRBJ1-1, with D possibly TRBD1 on 6 matching bases. CDR3 bases: TGTGCCAGCAGCTCAGAAGGGGGTTTAAGGACTGAAGCTTTCTTT. It is translated as CASSSEGGLRTEAFF.